What follows are 16 T cell receptor beta chains derived from one specimen sequenced in a study of T cells after yellow fever vaccination (dated 2019 in TCRdb). The receptor library was made with 5' RACE. The sequencing machine was an Illumina NovaSeq 6000. The public reads were quality trimmed at Q25 with fastp and then assembled into clones with MiXCR by TCRdb, keeping productive beta chains. Duplicate CDR3 protein sequences are folded into a single record with the most common DNA and genes. Counted in this sample were 250,000 to 350,000 distinct CDR3 sequences; around 4.5% of them appeared once. The ten largest make up approximately 19% of the sample. What this sample's treatment or condition label stands for: live attenuated yellow fever vaccine strain. The sample in question was PBMCs, obtained 15 days after the yellow fever booster vaccination. Every receptor here comes from a man between 18 and 29 years old who received the YFV17D yellow fever vaccine.

This clonotype was seen at least ten times. The V call is TRBV7-9, the J call TRBJ1-6; D gene uncertain. CDR3 length: 14 residues. V shed 4 bases and J shed 8 bases, with 12 bases lying between them. Germline V gives CDR1 SEHNR, CDR2 FQNEAQ (reference sequence). The CDR3 coding sequence is TGTGCCAGCAGCTACGGTGGCAGCCATTCACCCCTCCACTTT. Translation gives CASSYGGSHSPLHF.

The V call is TRBV21-1, the J call TRBJ2-7; the D call TRBD1 from the table was never checked on the DNA. TRBV21-1 is designated a pseudogene. This CDR3 comprises 18 residues. The CDR3 sequence: CASSTPTGSGLSSYEQYV. CDR3 in DNA: TGTGCCAGCAGCACCCCAACTGGGTCCGGGTTGAGCTCCTACGAGCAGTACGTC.

The table lists this clonotype with many counts. V and J are TRBV12-3 or TRBV12-4 and TRBJ2-3; D not resolved. The CDR3 has 15 amino acids. V was trimmed by 3 bases and J by 0 bases, leaving 10 bases between them. The CDR3 sequence is CASSFQYTSTDTQYF. The CDR3 nucleotides read TGTGCCAGCAGTTTTCAGTATACTAGCACAGATACGCAGTATTTT.

This clonotype was counted ten times or more. The chain uses TRBV5-1 and TRBJ1-1, with no clear D. This CDR3 has 11 amino acids. V lost 5 bases and J 6 bases, leaving 8 bases between the germline ends. The germline CDR1 and CDR2 sequences are SGHRS and YFSETQ. CDR3 region: CASRDGSEAFF. Written as DNA, the CDR3 is TGCGCCAGCAGGGACGGATCTGAAGCTTTCTTT.

This clonotype has at least ten counts. This chain links TRBV4-3 with TRBJ1-2, with D maybe TRBD1 (5 bases). There are 15 residues in the CDR3. Germline V lookup: CDR1 LGHNA, CDR2 YSLEER. Trimming took off 1 base at V and 5 bases at J, with 14 bases between the two ends. CDR3: CASSQAFRAGYGYTF. CDR3 DNA sequence: TGCGCCAGCAGCCAAGCTTTCAGGGCGGGGTATGGCTACACCTTC.

This clonotype was seen only a few times. This chain links TRBV20-1 with TRBJ1-3, with no clear D. Trimming took off 1 base at V and 2 bases at J, with 0 bases between the two ends. This CDR3 is 11 amino acids long. Germline values: CDR1 DFQATT, CDR2 SNEGSKA (reference sequence). The CDR3 reads CSARAGNTIYF. The CDR3 DNA sequence: TGCAGTGCTAGAGCTGGAAACACCATATATTTT.

There are a few counts of this clonotype. The chain links TRBV6-5 to TRBJ2-1; the match to TRBD2 covers 10 bases. The CDR3 runs to 17 residues. Germline V gene lookup returns CDR1 MNHEY and CDR2 SVGAGI. The V segment lost 0 bases and the J segment 0 bases; nucleotides outside the gene matches: 2. This CDR3 is CASSYSIAGGSYNEQFF. In DNA, the CDR3 is TGTGCCAGCAGTTACTCTATAGCGGGGGGCTCCTACAATGAGCAGTTCTTC.

This clonotype was found many times. V and J are TRBV29-1 and TRBJ2-3; D is perhaps TRBD2 (7 bases). Per germline, CDR1 SQVTM and CDR2 ANQGSEA. The V gene lost 2 bases and the J gene lost 0 bases, with 9 bases spanning the gap. The length of the CDR3 is 14 residues. CDR3 in DNA: TGCAGCGTTGAAAGGGGGGGAAGCACAGATACGCAGTATTTT. Translating gives CSVERGGSTDTQYF.

In this sample, this clonotype turned up many times. The V call is TRBV7-2, the J call TRBJ2-3; D might be TRBD2 (6 bases). With 4 bases removed from V and 4 bases from J, the gap between germline ends came to 18 bases. Germline-derived CDR1 and CDR2 are SGHTA and FQGNSA. The CDR3 has 16 amino acids. CDR3 amino acids: CASSSQGSGEPDTQYF. The CDR3 DNA sequence: TGTGCCAGCAGCTCCCAAGGATCGGGGGAGCCAGATACGCAGTATTTT.

This clonotype was counted ten times or more. This chain uses TRBV4-3 with TRBJ2-5; weak D call: TRBD2 (5 bases). The germline V and J ends were trimmed by 2 bases and 7 bases, with 14 bases remaining between them. Per germline, CDR1 LGHNA and CDR2 YSLEER. The CDR3 loop spans 14 amino acids. The CDR3 region is CASSQSGSSATQYF. The CDR3 nucleotides are TGCGCCAGCAGCCAAAGTGGTAGTAGCGCGACCCAGTACTTC.

This clonotype was observed a handful of times. The chain is built from TRBV4-3 and TRBJ1-4, with D maybe TRBD1 (5 bases). Per the germline V gene, CDR1 is LGHNA and CDR2 is YSLEER. The V gene lost 3 bases and the J gene lost 2 bases, with 10 bases spanning the gap. The CDR3 is 15 residues long. For the CDR3, the DNA is TGCGCCAGCAGCCAGTGGGGGGAGACTAATGAAAAACTGTTTTTT. Protein product: CASSQWGETNEKLFF.

This clonotype was found many times. This chain uses TRBV29-1 with TRBJ2-5; possible D gene TRBD1, 7 bases. The CDR3 is 13 residues long. Germline assignment: CDR1 SQVTM and CDR2 ANQGSEA. V was clipped by 4 bases and J by 5 bases, with 14 bases between them. The CDR3, as DNA: TGCAGCGTTGGACAGGGAGGAAGGGAGACCCAGTACTTC. Translated, it gives CSVGQGGRETQYF.

This clonotype was counted at least ten times. The V call is TRBV7-2, the J call TRBJ2-5, with D perhaps matching TRBD1 (5 bases). Germline assignment: CDR1 SGHTA and CDR2 FQGNSA. This CDR3 is 14 amino acids long. The germline V and J ends were trimmed by 5 bases and 5 bases, with 15 bases remaining between them. The CDR3 DNA sequence: TGTGCCAGCAGCCCAAATTGGGGCCCGGAGACCCAGTACTTC. It encodes CASSPNWGPETQYF.

This clonotype occurred many times. The CDR3 bases are TGTGCCAGCAGCCTTCAGGGGACACAAGAGACCCAGTACTTC. This gives the protein CASSLQGTQETQYF. The chain carries TRBV6-8 and TRBJ2-5; possibly TRBD1 for D (6 bases). This CDR3 is 14 amino acids long. The V and J ends lost 6 bases and 2 bases respectively, with 13 bases between them. Germline CDR1 and CDR2: MNHGY and SAAAGT.

In this sample, this clonotype turned up many times. The chain links TRBV4-2 to TRBJ2-5; 8 bases are a match to TRBD1. The V segment lost 4 bases and the J segment 0 bases; nucleotides outside the gene matches: 4. From germline, CDR1 is LGHNA and CDR2 YNFKEQ. This CDR3 comprises 15 residues. The CDR3 protein is CASSRQGANQETQYF. The CDR3 DNA is TGTGCCAGCAGCCGGCAGGGGGCAAACCAAGAGACCCAGTACTTC.

The V call is TRBV29-1, the J call TRBJ1-1; no firm D call. The germline V and J ends were trimmed by 7 bases and 0 bases, with 9 bases remaining between them. CDR1 SQVTM and CDR2 ANQGSEA come from the germline V gene. This CDR3 has 12 residues. The CDR3 coding sequence is TGCAGCGGTACCATGATGAACACTGAAGCTTTCTTT. It yields the protein CSGTMMNTEAFF.